A selection of T cell receptor beta chains follows, all from one sample in a study of blood T cell repertoires in COVID-19. Libraries were prepared by immunoSEQ multiplex PCR; TCRdb keeps only in-frame clonotypes and omits some of them. The data show approximately 71,000 clones, 79% seen once. The sequenced material came from peripheral blood. The receptors come from a man in his sixties with active or convalescent COVID-19. Each CDR3 is given without its conserved first and last residue. Each record gives: clone size, J gene, V gene, CDR3 protein. Part of the rows lack a size; the others show once, few, many or a class for expanded clones.

abundance: once
j_gene: TRBJ1-2
v_gene: TRBV6-5
CDR3aa: ASSRQTNYGYT

abundance: NA
j_gene: TRBJ1-2
v_gene: TRBV18
CDR3aa: ASALVGQTTDGYT

abundance: NA
j_gene: TRBJ2-7
v_gene: TRBV11-2
CDR3aa: ASSLGGQGLSYEQY

abundance: NA
j_gene: TRBJ1-5
v_gene: TRBV7-2
CDR3aa: ASSRGQGNGQPQH

abundance: few
j_gene: TRBJ1-4
v_gene: TRBV9
CDR3aa: ASSAQGTNEKLF

abundance: few
j_gene: TRBJ2-5
v_gene: TRBV6-5
CDR3aa: ASSYVLAGAQETQY

abundance: NA
j_gene: TRBJ2-1
v_gene: TRBV7-8
CDR3aa: ASSLAPSYNEQF

abundance: NA
j_gene: TRBJ1-5
v_gene: TRBV2
CDR3aa: ASSERGDSNQPQH

abundance: NA
j_gene: TRBJ2-5
v_gene: TRBV5-1
CDR3aa: ASSPRPTGSETQY

abundance: once
j_gene: TRBJ1-1
v_gene: TRBV7-8
CDR3aa: ASSLYTEAF

abundance: once
j_gene: TRBJ1-2
v_gene: TRBV6-5
CDR3aa: ASSNSPFYGYT

abundance: NA
j_gene: TRBJ2-7
v_gene: TRBV4-1
CDR3aa: ASSQKMSWGGSGSYEQY

abundance: many
j_gene: TRBJ1-5
v_gene: TRBV9
CDR3aa: ASSFGSSLNQPQH

abundance: NA
j_gene: TRBJ2-7
v_gene: TRBV28
CDR3aa: ASRPSTGTGDYEQY

abundance: NA
j_gene: TRBJ2-7
v_gene: TRBV5-1
CDR3aa: ASSLAGGWEQY

abundance: many
j_gene: TRBJ1-1
v_gene: TRBV7-8
CDR3aa: ASSLDEGARTEAF

abundance: NA
j_gene: TRBJ1-3
v_gene: TRBV4-2
CDR3aa: ASSQDAGPPGNTIY

abundance: once
j_gene: TRBJ2-5
v_gene: TRBV18
CDR3aa: ASSPTRTQETQY

abundance: NA
j_gene: TRBJ2-5
v_gene: TRBV4-2
CDR3aa: ASSGNVQETQY

abundance: NA
j_gene: TRBJ2-5
v_gene: TRBV20-1
CDR3aa: SGQDQETQY

abundance: NA
j_gene: TRBJ2-7
v_gene: TRBV2
CDR3aa: ASSPAYEQY

abundance: NA
j_gene: TRBJ2-2
v_gene: TRBV6-1
CDR3aa: ASSEYRVGELF

abundance: NA
j_gene: TRBJ1-1
v_gene: TRBV4-1
CDR3aa: ASTLPGTADTEAF

abundance: NA
j_gene: TRBJ2-3
v_gene: TRBV27
CDR3aa: ASSGRAQGDTQY

abundance: NA
j_gene: TRBJ1-2
v_gene: TRBV27
CDR3aa: ASSGGTDFYGYT

abundance: NA
j_gene: TRBJ2-7
v_gene: TRBV28
CDR3aa: ASSLFLKTGTGVYEQY

abundance: NA
j_gene: TRBJ1-5
v_gene: TRBV28
CDR3aa: ASQGLGLGGYRIEGWDPQH

abundance: NA
j_gene: TRBJ1-3
v_gene: TRBV9
CDR3aa: ASSIRQSGGNTIY

abundance: NA
j_gene: TRBJ2-4
v_gene: TRBV5-1
CDR3aa: ASSIEGLSIQY

abundance: NA
j_gene: TRBJ2-5
v_gene: TRBV5-1
CDR3aa: ASSLGASGQETQY

abundance: NA
j_gene: TRBJ1-5
v_gene: TRBV15
CDR3aa: ATSRDFGDRNQPQH

abundance: NA
j_gene: TRBJ1-5
v_gene: TRBV24-1
CDR3aa: ATGGDGFNQPQH

abundance: NA
j_gene: TRBJ2-3
v_gene: TRBV10-3
CDR3aa: AISLQSGQGSTDTQY

abundance: many
j_gene: TRBJ1-4
v_gene: TRBV7-9
CDR3aa: ASSRNRGRGMSEKLF

abundance: NA
j_gene: TRBJ1-4
v_gene: TRBV6-5
CDR3aa: ATAGRGNEKLF

abundance: NA
j_gene: TRBJ2-7
v_gene: TRBV6-5
CDR3aa: ASSLSGTPGYEQY

abundance: NA
j_gene: TRBJ2-5
v_gene: TRBV7-2
CDR3aa: ASSLVPSGYQETQY

abundance: NA
j_gene: TRBJ2-3
v_gene: TRBV15
CDR3aa: ATSRDSGGVTDTQY

abundance: NA
j_gene: TRBJ1-5
v_gene: TRBV6-1
CDR3aa: ASSETRGLNNQPQH

abundance: NA
j_gene: TRBJ2-1
v_gene: TRBV10-3
CDR3aa: AIRGGQGAYNEQF

abundance: NA
j_gene: TRBJ1-2
v_gene: TRBV6-5
CDR3aa: ASSLSQGFNYGYT

abundance: NA
j_gene: TRBJ2-5
v_gene: TRBV7-2
CDR3aa: ASSLQGSAETQY

abundance: NA
j_gene: TRBJ2-7
v_gene: TRBV9
CDR3aa: ASSKDRGLYEQY

abundance: once
j_gene: TRBJ2-7
v_gene: TRBV13
CDR3aa: ASSLVSGGYEQY

abundance: NA
j_gene: TRBJ2-3
v_gene: TRBV5-5
CDR3aa: ASSLAGNTDTQY

abundance: NA
j_gene: TRBJ2-3
v_gene: TRBV27
CDR3aa: ASPSETGLDTQY

abundance: NA
j_gene: TRBJ1-4
v_gene: TRBV6-5
CDR3aa: ASTGGQGAEKLF

abundance: NA
j_gene: TRBJ1-1
v_gene: TRBV18
CDR3aa: ASSPFGGASGTEAF

abundance: many
j_gene: TRBJ2-2
v_gene: TRBV2
CDR3aa: ASSAGVSGELF

abundance: NA
j_gene: TRBJ2-1
v_gene: TRBV5-6
CDR3aa: ASSLGTGTSSI

abundance: NA
j_gene: TRBJ2-6
v_gene: TRBV5-1
CDR3aa: ASSLARAGFAGANVLT

abundance: NA
j_gene: TRBJ1-5
v_gene: TRBV5-6
CDR3aa: ASSLNRHVQRSNQPQH

abundance: NA
j_gene: TRBJ2-1
v_gene: TRBV12-5
CDR3aa: ASGLGLAGLDEQF

abundance: NA
j_gene: TRBJ2-5
v_gene: TRBV9
CDR3aa: ASSVNGQHVETQY

abundance: NA
j_gene: TRBJ1-4
v_gene: TRBV7-9
CDR3aa: ASSIRGTNEKLF

abundance: NA
j_gene: TRBJ2-5
v_gene: TRBV5-8
CDR3aa: ASSLGLAGGQGETQY

abundance: NA
j_gene: TRBJ2-3
v_gene: TRBV30
CDR3aa: AGRGPSTDTQY

abundance: NA
j_gene: TRBJ1-3
v_gene: TRBV4-1
CDR3aa: ASSPQGAGNTIY

abundance: NA
j_gene: TRBJ2-3
v_gene: TRBV5-1
CDR3aa: ASSGQGVSDTQY

abundance: NA
j_gene: TRBJ2-1
v_gene: TRBV11-2
CDR3aa: ASSRVVSSYNEQF